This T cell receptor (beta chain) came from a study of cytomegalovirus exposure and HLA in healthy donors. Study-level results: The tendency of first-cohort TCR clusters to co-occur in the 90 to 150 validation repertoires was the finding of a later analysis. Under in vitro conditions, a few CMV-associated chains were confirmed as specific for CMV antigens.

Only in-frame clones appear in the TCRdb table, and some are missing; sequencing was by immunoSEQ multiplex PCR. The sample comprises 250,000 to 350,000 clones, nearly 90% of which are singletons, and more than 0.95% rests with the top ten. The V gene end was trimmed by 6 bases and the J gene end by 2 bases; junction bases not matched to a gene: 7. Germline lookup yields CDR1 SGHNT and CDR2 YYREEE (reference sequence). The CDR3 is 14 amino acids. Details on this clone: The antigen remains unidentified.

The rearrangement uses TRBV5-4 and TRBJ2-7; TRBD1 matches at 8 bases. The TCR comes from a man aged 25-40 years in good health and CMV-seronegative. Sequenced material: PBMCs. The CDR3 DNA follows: TGTGCCAGCACAACGGGGACAGGAGCCTACGAGCAGTACTTC. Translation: CASTTGTGAYEQYF.